Listed below are T cell receptor beta chains from one sample, sequenced in a study of Ad26.COV2.S vaccination and SARS-CoV-2 variants. The repertoire was sequenced with immunoSEQ multiplex PCR; TCRdb's copy has only in-frame clones and lacks some. This sample has roughly 250,000 clones, with approximately 88% found just once. The sequencing here drew on peripheral blood, taken in a trial of Ad26.COV2.S vaccine versus placebo. These TCRs come from a person between 18 and 59 years old who received the Ad26.COV2.S COVID-19 vaccine or a placebo. CDR3s include the opening cysteine and the closing phenylalanine or tryptophan. Each record gives: D gene, J gene, clone size, V gene, CDR3 protein, CDR3 DNA. D genes are given only for firm matches. A row's size may be missing; if present it is once, few, many or a size class.

d_call: NA; j_call: TRBJ1-2; clone_size: NA; v_call: TRBV27; cdr3_aa: CASSFGRYGGYTF; cdr3_nt: TGTGCCAGCAGCTTCGGACGGTACGGTGGCTACACCTTC
d_call: TRBD2; j_call: TRBJ2-2; clone_size: NA; v_call: TRBV7-8; cdr3_aa: CASSFSGTGELFF; cdr3_nt: TGTGCCAGCAGCTTTAGCGGGACCGGGGAGCTGTTTTTT
d_call: NA; j_call: TRBJ2-3; clone_size: NA; v_call: TRBV19; cdr3_aa: CASRGVFTDTQYF; cdr3_nt: TGTGCCAGTAGGGGGGTCTTCACAGATACGCAGTATTTT
d_call: TRBD1; j_call: TRBJ2-7; clone_size: NA; v_call: TRBV29-1; cdr3_aa: CSATPGQGYEQYF; cdr3_nt: TGCAGCGCCACGCCGGGACAGGGCTACGAGCAGTACTTC
d_call: TRBD1; j_call: TRBJ2-5; clone_size: NA; v_call: TRBV5-1; cdr3_aa: CASSFGQGETQYF; cdr3_nt: TGCGCCAGCAGCTTCGGACAGGGGGAGACCCAGTACTTC
d_call: NA; j_call: TRBJ2-2; clone_size: NA; v_call: TRBV19; cdr3_aa: CASTLTGNTGELFF; cdr3_nt: TGTGCCAGTACCCTGACAGGGAACACCGGGGAGCTGTTTTTT
d_call: TRBD2; j_call: TRBJ2-3; clone_size: NA; v_call: TRBV6-5; cdr3_aa: CASYHSGGALNTQYF; cdr3_nt: TGTGCCAGCTACCACAGCGGGGGGGCCCTGAATACGCAGTATTTT
d_call: TRBD2; j_call: TRBJ2-3; clone_size: NA; v_call: TRBV7-3; cdr3_aa: CASSLGLASDTQYF; cdr3_nt: TGTGCCAGCAGCTTAGGACTAGCATCAGATACGCAGTATTTT
d_call: NA; j_call: TRBJ2-7; clone_size: NA; v_call: TRBV20-1; cdr3_aa: CSAGAGIEQYF; cdr3_nt: TGCAGTGCTGGGGCCGGGATCGAGCAGTACTTC
d_call: NA; j_call: TRBJ1-4; clone_size: NA; v_call: TRBV4-1; cdr3_aa: CASSQEVKGQSTRNEKLFF; cdr3_nt: TGCGCCAGCAGCCAAGAGGTAAAAGGCCAGTCGACGAGGAATGAAAAACTGTTTTTT
d_call: NA; j_call: TRBJ1-2; clone_size: once; v_call: TRBV27; cdr3_aa: CASSKTGSFGNGYTF; cdr3_nt: TGTGCCAGCAGCAAAACAGGGAGCTTCGGGAATGGCTACACCTTC
d_call: TRBD2; j_call: TRBJ2-5; clone_size: NA; v_call: TRBV6-1; cdr3_aa: CASSAGRAGLAAQETQYF; cdr3_nt: TGTGCCAGCAGTGCGGGGCGGGCAGGACTAGCGGCCCAAGAGACCCAGTACTTC
d_call: NA; j_call: TRBJ2-5; clone_size: NA; v_call: TRBV29-1; cdr3_aa: CSVEQGFETQYF; cdr3_nt: TGCAGCGTTGAGCAGGGGTTTGAGACCCAGTACTTC
d_call: TRBD1; j_call: TRBJ2-4; clone_size: once; v_call: TRBV19; cdr3_aa: CASSSRTGLAKNIQYF; cdr3_nt: TGTGCCAGTAGTTCAAGGACAGGGCTAGCCAAAAACATTCAGTACTTC
d_call: NA; j_call: TRBJ2-1; clone_size: once; v_call: TRBV6-2/TRBV6-3; cdr3_aa: CASSYGGWNEQFF; cdr3_nt: TGTGCCAGCAGTTACGGGGGTTGGAATGAGCAGTTCTTC
d_call: NA; j_call: TRBJ1-1; clone_size: NA; v_call: TRBV7-2; cdr3_aa: CASSLTQGNTEAFF; cdr3_nt: TGTGCCAGCAGCTTAACGCAGGGGAACACTGAAGCTTTCTTT
d_call: TRBD2; j_call: TRBJ2-1; clone_size: NA; v_call: TRBV5-1; cdr3_aa: CASSSERGGAYNEQFF; cdr3_nt: TGCGCCAGCAGCTCAGAGCGGGGGGGCGCCTACAATGAGCAGTTCTTC
d_call: TRBD2; j_call: TRBJ2-3; clone_size: NA; v_call: TRBV11-2; cdr3_aa: CASRKPFTSATDTQYF; cdr3_nt: TGTGCCAGCAGAAAACCTTTCACTAGCGCGACAGATACGCAGTATTTT
d_call: NA; j_call: TRBJ2-3; clone_size: NA; v_call: TRBV7-3; cdr3_aa: CASSNQGGTGTDTQYF; cdr3_nt: TGTGCCAGCAGCAACCAGGGTGGCACGGGCACAGATACGCAGTATTTT
d_call: TRBD1; j_call: TRBJ1-4; clone_size: NA; v_call: TRBV9; cdr3_aa: CASSFTGTGDEKLFF; cdr3_nt: TGTGCCAGCAGCTTCACCGGGACAGGGGACGAAAAACTGTTTTTT
d_call: NA; j_call: TRBJ2-2; clone_size: NA; v_call: TRBV9; cdr3_aa: CASSATGRITGELFF; cdr3_nt: TGTGCCAGCAGCGCGACAGGTCGAATAACCGGGGAGCTGTTTTTT
d_call: NA; j_call: TRBJ2-5; clone_size: NA; v_call: TRBV18; cdr3_aa: CASSRFQGIDQETQYF; cdr3_nt: TGTGCCAGCTCCCGTTTTCAGGGGATCGACCAAGAGACCCAGTACTTC
d_call: NA; j_call: TRBJ2-1; clone_size: NA; v_call: TRBV18; cdr3_aa: CASSPLLGDGEQFF; cdr3_nt: TGTGCCAGCTCACCGCTTCTGGGGGATGGGGAGCAGTTCTTC
d_call: NA; j_call: TRBJ2-5; clone_size: NA; v_call: TRBV19; cdr3_aa: CASPGHPSGTQYF; cdr3_nt: TGTGCCAGCCCGGGACATCCCTCGGGGACCCAGTACTTC
d_call: NA; j_call: TRBJ2-2; clone_size: NA; v_call: TRBV9; cdr3_aa: CASSVTDRNTGELFF; cdr3_nt: TGTGCCAGCAGCGTAACGGACCGCAACACCGGGGAGCTGTTTTTT
d_call: NA; j_call: TRBJ2-7; clone_size: NA; v_call: TRBV9; cdr3_aa: CASSPDPTYEQYF; cdr3_nt: TGTGCCAGCAGCCCAGACCCAACTTACGAGCAGTACTTC
d_call: TRBD1; j_call: TRBJ1-2; clone_size: NA; v_call: TRBV2; cdr3_aa: CASSESVTGGIGYYGYTF; cdr3_nt: TGTGCCAGCAGTGAATCAGTGACAGGGGGCATAGGCTACTATGGCTACACCTTC
d_call: NA; j_call: TRBJ2-3; clone_size: NA; v_call: TRBV11-1; cdr3_aa: CASSLFSSTDTQYF; cdr3_nt: TGTGCCAGCAGCCTATTTTCTAGCACAGATACGCAGTATTTT
d_call: NA; j_call: TRBJ1-2; clone_size: once; v_call: TRBV5-1; cdr3_aa: CASSLAYSNTFYGYTF; cdr3_nt: TGCGCCAGCAGCTTGGCCTATTCTAACACCTTTTATGGCTACACCTTC
d_call: TRBD1; j_call: TRBJ2-2; clone_size: NA; v_call: TRBV11-2; cdr3_aa: CASRYDRGLGELFF; cdr3_nt: TGTGCCAGCAGATACGACAGGGGGCTAGGGGAGCTGTTTTTT
d_call: NA; j_call: TRBJ2-5; clone_size: NA; v_call: TRBV4-3; cdr3_aa: CASSLNPGEETQYF; cdr3_nt: TGCGCCAGCAGCCTTAATCCAGGGGAAGAGACCCAGTACTTC